This TCR beta chain was observed in a study of T cells after yellow fever vaccination. Study-wide findings and caveats: After the booster, approximately 95% of CD4 and more than 75% of CD8 primary-response clones were re-detected.

This clonotype has more than one count but fewer than ten. The antigen is unknown. MiXCR, run by TCRdb on the 5' RACE reads, gives a single entry per CDR3 protein. The table records hundreds of thousands of distinct CDR3 sequences, approximately 8% of them present only once. Looked up from germline, CDR1 is SGHRS and CDR2 is YFSETQ. The CDR3 totals 15 residues. Trimming removed 0 bases at V and 4 bases at J, with 10 bases between. This sequence originates from a man between 18 and 35 years old who received the YFV17D yellow fever vaccine. The gene calls are TRBV5-1 and TRBJ2-2; D not certain. Sequencing used PBMCs, obtained more than 35 days after the first yellow fever vaccination. The CDR3 sequence is CASSLEGHGTGELFF. The CDR3 DNA follows: TGCGCCAGCAGCTTGGAAGGGCACGGCACCGGGGAGCTGTTTTTT.